Presented here are 19 T cell receptor beta chains from one specimen sequenced in a study of blood T cell repertoires in COVID-19. Sequencing used immunoSEQ multiplex PCR; TCRdb keeps in-frame clones, though not all of them. The table shows 200,000 to 250,000 clones, with approximately 86% occurring only once. Sequenced material: peripheral blood. These receptors came from a young woman with COVID-19, enrolled during active disease.

This chain connects TRBV11-3 to TRBJ2-5, with D possibly being TRBD1 (6 bases). V was cut by 5 bases and J by 5 bases, with 15 bases left in between. Germline V CDR1 and CDR2: SGHNT, YENEEA. This CDR3 has 14 amino acids. The CDR3 nucleotides are TGTGCCAGCAGCCCGGGACACTCAGGGGAGACCCAGTACTTC. It encodes CASSPGHSGETQYF.

V is TRBV3-1 (or the pseudogene TRBV3-2) and J is TRBJ1-1; D possibly corresponds to TRBD1 (5 bases). Trimming stripped 4 bases from V and 7 bases from J, with 10 bases between. The CDR3 has 12 residues. The germline gives CDR1 LGHDT, CDR2 YNNKEL (reference sequence). CDR3 in amino acids: CASSPRGGEAFF. The CDR3 DNA is TGTGCCAGCAGCCCGCGGGGGGGTGAAGCTTTCTTT.

Here the CDR3 reads CASSVVRDTGELFF. Here the CDR3 DNA reads TGTGCCAGCAGCGTAGTGAGGGACACCGGGGAGCTGTTTTTT. The rearrangement links TRBV9 to TRBJ2-2, with a possible D match to TRBD2 (5 bases). Per germline, CDR1 SGDLS and CDR2 YYNGEE. The CDR3 is 14 residues long. The V gene lost 0 bases and the J gene lost 3 bases, with 6 bases spanning the gap.

V usage is TRBV4-1 and J usage is TRBJ1-4, with D hard to call. V was pared by 2 bases and J by 0 bases, with 7 bases between. Germline CDR1 MGHRA, CDR2 YSYEKL. The CDR3 is 15 residues long. The CDR3 is CASSQPRATNEKLFF. The DNA of the CDR3 is TGCGCCAGCAGCCAACCGCGGGCAACTAATGAAAAACTGTTTTTT.

Details on this clone: At the DNA level, this CDR3 is encoded by other sequences in the same sample as well. CDR3 DNA: TGCGCCAGCAGCCCCGGGACAGGGGCCTACGAGCAGTACTTC. As protein: CASSPGTGAYEQYF. The chain joins TRBV5-1 to TRBJ2-7, with TRBD1 matching over 10 bases. Germline CDR1 and CDR2: SGHRS and YFSETQ. V was clipped by 4 bases and J by 2 bases; unmatched bases: 3. The CDR3 consists of 14 residues.

This clone was seen a single time. The chain carries TRBV11-1 and TRBJ2-1; weak D call: TRBD1 (6 bases). The germline V gene encodes CDR1 SGHAT and CDR2 FQDESV (reference sequence). This CDR3 region has 16 residues. Deletions cut 4 bases from V and 5 bases from J, with 18 bases between. CDR3 sequence (DNA): TGTGCCAGCAGCTATACAGGGCGAGCTCAGAACAATGAGCAGTTCTTC. This translates into CASSYTGRAQNNEQFF.

The genes are TRBV29-1 and TRBJ2-3; TRBD2 matches at 12 bases. The trim removed 4 bases at V and 0 bases at J, leaving 8 bases unmatched. The length of the CDR3 is 17 residues. Looked up from germline, CDR1 is SQVTM and CDR2 is ANQGSEA. The DNA of the CDR3 is TGCAGCGTTGTACTAGCGGGAGGCCTCCCTAGCACAGATACGCAGTATTTT. Translated, it gives CSVVLAGGLPSTDTQYF.

CDR3 coding DNA: TGTGCCAGTAGTAAGCCCCATAACACCGGGGAGCTGTTTTTT. Its protein product is CASSKPHNTGELFF. The chain joins TRBV19 to TRBJ2-2, with unresolved D. CDR3 length: 14 amino acids. Germline V lookup: CDR1 LNHDA, CDR2 SQIVND (reference sequence). V dropped 4 bases and J dropped 2 bases, with 8 bases sitting between them.

The chain recombines TRBV30 with TRBJ1-5; D is ambiguous. Germline assignment: CDR1 GTSNPN and CDR2 SVGIG (reference sequence). With 0 bases removed from V and 0 bases from J, the gap between germline ends came to 12 bases. The CDR3 loop spans 16 amino acids. The CDR3 reads CAWSVPGIYSNQPQHF. The CDR3, as DNA: TGTGCCTGGAGTGTACCAGGAATTTATAGCAATCAGCCCCAGCATTTT.

The rearrangement uses TRBV10-3 and TRBJ1-6, with TRBD1 matching 8 bases. V lost 3 bases to trimming and J lost 8 bases; unmatched junction nucleotides: 6. This CDR3 is built from 15 residues. CDR1 and CDR2 from the germline V gene are ENHRY and SYGVKD. As DNA, the CDR3 is TGTGCCATCAGTGATCTGGGACAGGCGGATTCACCCCTCCACTTT. This translates into CAISDLGQADSPLHF.

The V call is TRBV6-5, the J call TRBJ2-2, with a tentative D call TRBD1 (5 bases). CDR1 and CDR2 (germline): MNHEY, SVGAGI. The CDR3 is 15 residues long. The V end was cut by 5 bases, the J end by 4 bases, with 14 bases between. The CDR3 here is CASSRVDISTGELFF. CDR3 coding DNA: TGTGCCAGCAGTCGAGTGGACATCTCCACCGGGGAGCTGTTTTTT.

The V gene is TRBV5-1, the J gene TRBJ2-2, with TRBD1 identical over 8 bases. V lost 1 base to trimming and J lost 3 bases; unmatched junction nucleotides: 8. From germline, CDR1 is SGHRS and CDR2 YFSETQ. The CDR3 totals 17 residues. CDR3 DNA sequence: TGCGCCAGCAGCTTGTTAGGACAGGGTGATTACACCGGGGAGCTGTTTTTT. This translates into CASSLLGQGDYTGELFF.

This rearrangement joins TRBV12-3 or TRBV12-4 to TRBJ2-7; tentative D call: TRBD2 (6 bases). The CDR3 contains 13 residues. The V end was cut by 10 bases, the J end by 3 bases, with 16 bases between. The CDR3 protein is CATASGGVYEQYF. CDR3 DNA: TGTGCCACCGCATCTGGCGGGGTCTACGAGCAGTACTTC.

The chain joins TRBV7-2 to TRBJ1-2; D gene ambiguous. This CDR3 comprises 13 residues. Per germline, CDR1 SGHTA and CDR2 FQGNSA. Trimming shortened V by 3 bases and J by 3 bases, and 8 bases separated the two germline ends. The CDR3 here is CASSLRVDYGYTF. Written as DNA, the CDR3 is TGTGCCAGCAGCTTGAGGGTGGACTATGGCTACACCTTC.

The chain recombines TRBV7-2 with TRBJ1-2; D is possibly TRBD1 (6 bases). The germline V gene encodes CDR1 SGHTA and CDR2 FQGNSA. The length of the CDR3 is 13 residues. The V and J ends lost 1 base and 4 bases respectively, with 7 bases between them. The CDR3 sequence: CASSLETGYGYTF. The CDR3, as DNA: TGTGCCAGCAGCTTAGAGACAGGCTATGGCTACACCTTC. Full variable domain (missing parts from reference TRBV7-2 and TRBJ1-2): GAGVSQSPSNKVTEKGKDVELRCDPISGHTALYWYRQSLGQGLEFLIYFQGNSAPDKSGLPSDRFSAERTGGSVSTLTIQRTQQEDSAVYLCASSLETGYGYTFGSGTRLTVV.

The rearrangement links TRBV7-9 to TRBJ1-4; maybe TRBD1 (5 bases). Germline lookup yields CDR1 SEHNR and CDR2 FQNEAQ (reference sequence). The germline V and J ends were trimmed by 2 bases and 7 bases, with 8 bases remaining between them. The CDR3 contains 13 residues. CDR3 region: CASSLLRGEKLFF. CDR3 nucleotides: TGTGCCAGCAGCTTACTTAGGGGTGAAAAACTGTTTTTT.

The rearrangement links TRBV9 to TRBJ1-6; TRBD1 aligns across 10 bases. CDR1 is SGDLS and CDR2 is YYNGEE in the germline V gene. This CDR3 is built from 16 residues. After removal of 2 bases from V and 7 bases from J, the junction contained 6 bases not matched to a gene. CDR3 coding DNA: TGTGCCAGCAGCGTCGGACAGGGGGTAGGGAATTCACCCCTCCACTTT. Amino acid sequence: CASSVGQGVGNSPLHF. The full variable domain, in which reference TRBV9 and TRBJ1-6 provide the parts outside the CDR3, is DSGVTQTPKHLITATGQRVTLRCSPRSGDLSVYWYQQSLDQGLQFLIQYYNGEERAKGNILERFSAQQFPDLHSELNLSSLELGDSALYFCASSVGQGVGNSPLHFGNGTRLTVT.

The rearrangement joins TRBV6-6 to TRBJ1-4; 12 bases align to TRBD1. This CDR3 has 15 residues. Germline assignment: CDR1 MNHNY and CDR2 SVGAGI (reference sequence). Trimming cost V 5 bases and J 7 bases; bases outside gene matches: 5. CDR3 DNA: TGTGCCAGCAGTCCAGGGACAGGGGGCCGTGAAAAACTGTTTTTT. Amino acids: CASSPGTGGREKLFF.

DNA of the CDR3: TGTGCCAGCAGCTTATATTCCGAGCAGTACTTC. Its translation: CASSLYSEQYF. The V gene is TRBV7-9, the J gene TRBJ2-7; D gene uncertain. This CDR3 contains 11 residues. Germline loops: CDR1 SEHNR, CDR2 FQNEAQ (reference sequence). V lost 2 bases and J 6 bases, leaving 5 bases between the germline ends.